The present T cell receptor beta chain was sequenced within a study of blood T cell repertoires in COVID-19. The CDR3 is made up of 13 amino acids. Trimming took 2 bases from V and 5 from J, leaving 7 bases between them. Germline V gives CDR1 SGHTA, CDR2 FQGNSA. Produced via immunoSEQ multiplex PCR; TCRdb's table is partial and in-frame only. In the table there are some 50,000 clones, 68% of which are singletons. This sequence joins TRBV7-2 and TRBJ1-5, with D unresolved. The sequence came from a woman in her 70s with acute or convalescent COVID-19. Material: peripheral blood. CDR3 bases: TGTGCCAGCAGCTTACAGGCTGATCAGCCCCAGCATTTT. This translates into CASSLQADQPQHF.